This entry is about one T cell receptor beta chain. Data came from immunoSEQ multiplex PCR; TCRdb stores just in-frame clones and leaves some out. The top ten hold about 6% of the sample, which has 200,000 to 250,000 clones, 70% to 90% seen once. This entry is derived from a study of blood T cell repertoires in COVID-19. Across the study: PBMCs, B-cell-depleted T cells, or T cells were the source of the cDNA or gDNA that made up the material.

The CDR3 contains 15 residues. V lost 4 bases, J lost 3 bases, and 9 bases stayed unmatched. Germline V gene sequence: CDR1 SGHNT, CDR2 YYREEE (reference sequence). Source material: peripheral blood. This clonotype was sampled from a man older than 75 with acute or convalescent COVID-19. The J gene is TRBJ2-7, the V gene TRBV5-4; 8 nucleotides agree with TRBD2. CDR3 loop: CASSRGLSGIYEQYF. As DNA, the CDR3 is TGTGCCAGCAGCCGTGGTCTTAGCGGGATCTACGAGCAGTACTTC.